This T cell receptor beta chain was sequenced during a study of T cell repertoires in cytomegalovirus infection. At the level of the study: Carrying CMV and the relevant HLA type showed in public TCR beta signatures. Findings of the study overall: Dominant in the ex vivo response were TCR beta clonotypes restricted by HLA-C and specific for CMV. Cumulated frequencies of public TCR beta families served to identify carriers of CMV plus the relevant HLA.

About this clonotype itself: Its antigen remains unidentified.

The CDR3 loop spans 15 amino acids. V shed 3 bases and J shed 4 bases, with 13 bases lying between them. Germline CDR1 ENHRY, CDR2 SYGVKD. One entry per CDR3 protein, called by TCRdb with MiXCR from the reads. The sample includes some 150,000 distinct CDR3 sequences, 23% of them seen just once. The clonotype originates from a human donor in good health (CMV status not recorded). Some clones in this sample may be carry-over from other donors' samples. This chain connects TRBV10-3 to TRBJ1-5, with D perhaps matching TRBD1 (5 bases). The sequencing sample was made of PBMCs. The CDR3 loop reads CAISETGQPNQPQHF. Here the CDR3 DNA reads TGTGCCATCAGTGAAACAGGTCAACCTAATCAGCCCCAGCATTTT.